This TCR beta chain was retrieved from a study of T cells in Graves' hyperthyroidism and ophthalmopathy. This clonotype was recorded at least ten times. TCR beta CDR3 regions were amplified from RNA transcripts. TCR CDR3 regions were first amplified by RT-PCR with HTBI primers. TCRdb reprocessed the multiplex PCR reads with MiXCR, giving one entry per CDR3 protein. Counted here are around 300,000 distinct CDR3 sequences, roughly 13% occurring once; the ten biggest clones make up under 30%. Germline V CDR1 and CDR2: SNHLY, FYNNEI. The CDR3 extends over 14 amino acids. V lost 7 bases and J lost 6; bases outside the gene matches: 9.

The clonotype comes from a woman under 40 with Graves' hyperthyroidism. The sequenced sample was blood. The V gene is TRBV2, the J gene TRBJ2-1, with 7 bases lining up with TRBD2. The CDR3 bases are TGTGCCAGCAATCGTGGCGGGAGAGTCAATGAGCAGTTCTTC. This sequence encodes CASNRGGRVNEQFF.